This is a list of T cell receptor beta chains from one sample in a study of T cells in Graves' hyperthyroidism and ophthalmopathy. TCRdb reprocessed the multiplex PCR reads via MiXCR and lists one record per CDR3 protein. The table lists about 500,000 distinct CDR3 sequences, about 15% of them singletons. The sequencing input was blood. The receptors were gathered from a young woman with Graves' ophthalmopathy. Both conserved end residues are part of each CDR3. A D gene is named only where the DNA matches it firmly. Clone size is shown for a subset of rows, as once, few, many or a class of expanded clone.

V	D	J	size	CDR3	DNA
TRBV28	-	TRBJ1-5	many	CASTGAMNQPQHF	TGTGCCAGCACAGGGGCTATGAATCAGCCCCAGCATTTT
TRBV12-3/TRBV12-4	-	TRBJ2-1	few	CASISNMGPYNEQFF	TGTGCCAGCATCTCTAATATGGGGCCCTACAATGAGCAGTTCTTC
TRBV27	TRBD2	TRBJ2-7	many	CASGKRDSYEQYF	TGTGCCAGCGGAAAGCGGGACTCCTACGAGCAGTACTTC
TRBV11-2	TRBD1	TRBJ2-5	-	CASSRTGSDGETQYF	TGTGCCAGCAGTAGGACAGGGTCGGATGGGGAGACCCAGTACTTC
TRBV20-1	TRBD2	TRBJ2-5	many	CSAKGLTGGETQYF	TGCAGTGCAAAAGGCCTGACGGGAGGGGAGACCCAGTACTTC
TRBV29-1	-	TRBJ2-5	-	CSVGRQETQYF	TGCAGCGTGGGAAGGCAAGAGACCCAGTACTTC
TRBV27	-	TRBJ2-7	-	CASSFTSPRVKTYEQYF	TGTGCCAGCAGTTTTACCTCACCTCGGGTAAAAACCTACGAGCAGTACTTC
TRBV28	TRBD2	TRBJ2-7	many	CASSFRTSGRPYEQYF	TGTGCCAGCAGTTTCCGGACTAGCGGGAGACCCTACGAGCAGTACTTC
TRBV28	-	TRBJ1-5	-	CASRPISDQPQHF	TGTGCCAGCAGACCTATTAGCGATCAGCCCCAGCATTTT
TRBV6-1	TRBD1	TRBJ1-4	-	CASSEGQATNEKLFF	TGTGCCAGCAGTGAGGGACAGGCAACTAATGAAAAACTGTTTTTT
TRBV2	-	TRBJ1-1	many	CASKPPEAFF	TGTGCCAGCAAACCCCCCGAAGCTTTCTTT
TRBV5-1	-	TRBJ2-3	-	CASSSRSGLDTQYF	TGCGCCAGCAGTTCCCGTTCAGGGCTGGATACGCAGTATTTT
TRBV12-3/TRBV12-4	TRBD1	TRBJ2-7	many	CASSSRAGTGSYEQYF	TGTGCCAGCAGTTCCAGGGCCGGGACAGGGTCCTACGAGCAGTACTTC
TRBV9	TRBD1	TRBJ2-1	-	CASSVRDRGNEQFF	TGTGCCAGCAGCGTAAGGGACAGGGGCAATGAGCAGTTCTTC
TRBV19	-	TRBJ1-5	-	CASSITGQGLQPQHF	TGTGCCAGTAGTATAACGGGTCAGGGGCTACAGCCCCAGCATTTT
TRBV27	-	TRBJ2-3	-	CASRGLSTDAQYF	TGTGCCAGCAGGGGCCTAAGCACAGATGCGCAGTATTTT
TRBV28	TRBD1	TRBJ1-3	-	CASSFTGARSGNTIYF	TGTGCCAGCAGCTTCACAGGGGCTAGGTCTGGAAACACCATATATTTT
TRBV6-1	-	TRBJ2-4	many	CASSPQAKNIQYF	TGTGCCAGCAGTCCCCAGGCCAAAAACATTCAGTACTTC
TRBV15	TRBD1	TRBJ2-3	many	CATSLRGTGGDWGTDTQYF	TGTGCCACCAGCTTGAGAGGGACAGGGGGAGACTGGGGCACAGATACGCAGTATTTT
TRBV16	-	TRBJ2-7	many	CASSQSAAANSYEQYF	TGTGCCAGCAGCCAATCGGCGGCAGCCAACTCCTACGAGCAGTACTTC
TRBV4-1	-	TRBJ2-1	-	CASSQDSYTVNYNEQFF	TGCGCCAGCAGCCAAGATTCGTACACAGTAAACTACAATGAGCAGTTCTTC
TRBV27	-	TRBJ2-5	once	CASSPLGGLQETQYF	TGTGCCAGCAGTCCCCTCGGCGGGCTACAAGAGACCCAGTACTTC
TRBV3-1	TRBD1	TRBJ2-3	many	CASSGQGQEDTQYF	TGTGCCAGCAGTGGACAGGGACAGGAGGATACGCAGTATTTT
TRBV7-6	-	TRBJ1-1	many	CASSLDQQGPPAMNTEAFF	TGTGCCAGCAGCTTAGATCAACAGGGCCCACCGGCTATGAACACTGAAGCTTTCTTT
TRBV28	-	TRBJ1-2	many	CASSRGTGNERGGYTF	TGTGCCAGCAGTCGCGGGACTGGAAACGAGAGGGGGGGCTACACCTTC
TRBV7-3	TRBD2	TRBJ2-1	many	CASRVAGDAYNEQFF	TGTGCCAGCAGGGTAGCGGGGGACGCCTACAATGAGCAGTTCTTC
TRBV6-2/TRBV6-3	-	TRBJ2-1	-	CASRNSNMGSSYNEQFF	TGTGCCAGCAGGAACTCCAACATGGGGAGCTCCTACAATGAGCAGTTCTTC
TRBV19	-	TRBJ1-3	-	CASTGTDNSGNTIYF	TGTGCCAGTACCGGGACCGACAACTCTGGAAACACCATATATTTT
TRBV11-2	-	TRBJ1-4	few	CASSLWGEGLFF	TGTGCCAGCAGCTTATGGGGCGAAGGACTGTTTTTT
TRBV28	-	TRBJ2-1	many	CASSSLAGWASSYNEQFF	TGTGCCAGCAGTTCTCTAGCTGGATGGGCCTCCTCCTACAATGAGCAGTTCTTC
TRBV13	TRBD2	TRBJ2-2	-	CASSLLAGGPTGELFF	TGTGCCAGCAGCTTACTAGCGGGAGGCCCTACCGGGGAGCTGTTTTTT
TRBV28	TRBD1	TRBJ2-5	many	CASIRQGRETQYF	TGTGCCAGCATCAGACAGGGTCGGGAGACCCAGTACTTC
TRBV6-5	-	TRBJ2-3	many	CASSYSPLSTDTQYF	TGTGCCAGCAGTTACTCCCCCCTAAGCACAGATACGCAGTATTTT
TRBV7-9	TRBD1	TRBJ2-2	many	CASSPRGTVGADGELFF	TGTGCCAGCAGCCCCAGGGGGACAGTGGGGGCTGACGGGGAGCTGTTTTTT
TRBV27	-	TRBJ1-1	many	CASSLTLGGTEAFF	TGTGCCAGCAGTTTGACCTTAGGTGGCACTGAAGCTTTCTTT
TRBV19	TRBD1	TRBJ1-2	many	CASSTPGQINYGYTF	TGTGCCAGTAGTACTCCGGGACAGATCAACTATGGCTACACCTTC
TRBV7-2	-	TRBJ2-1	many	CASSLEAGRSYNEQFF	TGTGCCAGCAGCTTAGAGGCGGGGAGATCCTACAATGAGCAGTTCTTC
TRBV27	-	TRBJ2-7	-	CASSRKCYEQYF	TGTGCCAGCAGTCGAAAATGCTACGAGCAGTACTTC
TRBV29-1	TRBD2	TRBJ2-7	-	CSVKRGLAGGDEQYF	TGCAGCGTTAAGCGGGGACTAGCGGGGGGTGACGAGCAGTACTTC
TRBV29-1	TRBD2	TRBJ2-1	-	CSVESSGRFNEQFF	TGCAGCGTTGAATCTAGCGGGAGATTCAATGAGCAGTTCTTC
TRBV29-1	-	TRBJ2-3	few	CSGAGRDTQYF	TGCAGCGGGGCAGGGCGAGATACGCAGTATTTT
TRBV19	TRBD1	TRBJ1-5	-	CASSIWQGGNSNQPQHF	TGTGCCAGTAGTATATGGCAGGGGGGGAATAGCAATCAGCCCCAGCATTTT
TRBV6-1	TRBD1	TRBJ1-4	few	CATQPDRGMTEKLFF	TGTGCCACCCAACCAGACAGGGGGATGACTGAAAAACTGTTTTTT
TRBV2	TRBD1	TRBJ1-5	many	CASRTGTGERQPQHF	TGTGCCAGCAGAACTGGGACAGGGGAAAGGCAGCCCCAGCATTTT
TRBV7-9	-	TRBJ2-6	-	CASSLGPSGANVLTF	TGTGCCAGCAGCTTAGGACCCTCTGGGGCCAACGTCCTGACTTTC
TRBV7-3	-	TRBJ2-2	many	CASSASNTGELFF	TGTGCCAGCAGCGCCTCGAACACCGGGGAGCTGTTTTTT
TRBV7-2	TRBD1	TRBJ1-1	once	CASSSTGQMNTEAFF	TGTGCCAGCAGCTCCACGGGACAGATGAACACTGAAGCTTTCTTT
TRBV24-1	-	TRBJ2-1	-	CATSDGTDPSYNEQFF	TGTGCCACCAGTGACGGGACGGACCCCTCCTACAATGAGCAGTTCTTC
TRBV28	-	TRBJ2-4	many	CASSPRSTTRAKNIQYF	TGTGCCAGCAGTCCACGGAGCACCACCAGAGCCAAAAACATTCAGTACTTC
TRBV4-1	TRBD1	TRBJ1-4	-	CASSQGLRTGTGSIELFF	TGCGCCAGCAGCCAAGGGCTTCGTACCGGGACAGGGTCTATCGAACTGTTTTTT
TRBV4-2	-	TRBJ2-5	-	CASSQGALGGGIWETQYF	TGTGCCAGCAGCCAAGGGGCCCTAGGAGGCGGGATATGGGAGACCCAGTACTTC
TRBV28	-	TRBJ2-7	many	CASSLRRRAYEQYF	TGTGCCAGCAGTTTACGTCGTAGGGCCTACGAGCAGTACTTC
TRBV12-3/TRBV12-4	-	TRBJ2-5	many	CASSSSGAEETQYF	TGTGCCAGCAGTTCCTCCGGGGCTGAAGAGACCCAGTACTTC
TRBV6-1	TRBD1	TRBJ2-2	-	CASREDRATGELFF	TGTGCCAGCAGGGAGGACAGGGCGACCGGGGAGCTGTTTTTT
TRBV11-2	-	TRBJ2-3	many	CASSTGLYTDTQYF	TGTGCCAGCAGCACCGGACTGTACACAGATACGCAGTATTTT